One T cell receptor beta chain is described in this entry. Sequencing was performed with immunoSEQ multiplex PCR; in TCRdb, only in-frame clones are kept and a portion is missing. Among some 93,000 clones listed, roughly 77% were seen once. V lost 0 bases, J lost 8 bases, and 13 bases lay in between. CDR3 length: 13 amino acids. The germline V gene has CDR1 GTSNPN and CDR2 SVGIG (reference sequence). The data originate from a study of blood T cell repertoires in COVID-19. Overall study context: Samples of COVID-19 (acute and convalescent) were obtained from the United States, Italy and Spain. The analysed material was cDNA or gDNA that came from T cells, B-cell-depleted T cells, or PBMCs.

This clonotype was sampled from a human donor in a cohort sampled during active COVID-19. Sequencing input: peripheral blood. The J gene is TRBJ1-2, the V gene TRBV30; a weak D match, TRBD1 (6 bases). The CDR3 here is CAWSVGGGAGYTF. The CDR3 DNA reads as TGTGCCTGGAGTGTCGGTGGGGGCGCGGGCTACACCTTC.